This T cell receptor beta chain was retrieved from a study of PD-1 blockade in classical Hodgkin lymphoma. Whole-study results and caveats: While CD8+ TCR diversity did not rise significantly by C4D1, CD4+ TCR diversity did. The repertoire differences lack a defined cause, possibly disease activity or prior therapy. After ASCT, patients who started nivolumab under 1 year later were excluded.

V dropped 7 bases and J dropped 1 base, with 15 bases sitting between them. CDR3 length equals 15 residues. Germline CDR1 is LNHDA and CDR2 is SQIVND (reference sequence). Clones were read by immunoSEQ multiplex PCR, and TCRdb kept only the in-frame ones, dropping some. The sample records 41,000 or so clones, roughly 80% being singletons. Patients all relapsed after autologous stem cell transplantation, and there was variation in brentuximab vedotin exposure. Best responses included complete response and partial response; otherwise, the best response was progressive disease. This clone was found once. As yet, its antigen is unknown.

The V call is TRBV19, the J call TRBJ2-3, with D maybe TRBD2 (6 bases). The sequence was obtained from a human donor with classical Hodgkin lymphoma. This sample comprised peripheral blood mononuclear cells (PBMCs), obtained at baseline. In DNA, the CDR3 is TGTGCCAGTACCCAACGGGCTAGCGGCACAGATACGCAGTATTTT. Protein product: CASTQRASGTDTQYF.